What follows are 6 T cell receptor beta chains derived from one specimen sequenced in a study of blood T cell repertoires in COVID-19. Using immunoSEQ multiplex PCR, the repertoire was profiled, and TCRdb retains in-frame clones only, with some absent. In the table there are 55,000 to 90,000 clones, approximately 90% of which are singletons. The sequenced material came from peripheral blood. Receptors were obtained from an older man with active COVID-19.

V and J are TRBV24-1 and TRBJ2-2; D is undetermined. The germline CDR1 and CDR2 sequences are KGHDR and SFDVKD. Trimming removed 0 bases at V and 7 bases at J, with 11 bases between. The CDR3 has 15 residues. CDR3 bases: TGTGCCACCAGTGATTTGTCTACCTCGGGCGGGGAGCTGTTTTTT. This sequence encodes CATSDLSTSGGELFF.

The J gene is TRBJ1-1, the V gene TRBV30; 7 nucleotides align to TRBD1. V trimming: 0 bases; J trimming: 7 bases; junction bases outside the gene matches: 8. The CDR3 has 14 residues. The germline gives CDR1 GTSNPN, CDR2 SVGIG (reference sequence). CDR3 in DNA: TGTGCCTGGAGTGTCCCGACAGGGACGGTTGAAGCTTTCTTT. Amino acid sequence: CAWSVPTGTVEAFF.

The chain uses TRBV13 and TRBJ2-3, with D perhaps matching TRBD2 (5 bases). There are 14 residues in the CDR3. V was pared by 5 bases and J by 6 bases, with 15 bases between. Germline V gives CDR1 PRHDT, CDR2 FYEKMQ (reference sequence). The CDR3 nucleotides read TGTGCCAGCAGCGAGGCAGCGGAGAGGGATACGCAGTATTTT. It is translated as CASSEAAERDTQYF.

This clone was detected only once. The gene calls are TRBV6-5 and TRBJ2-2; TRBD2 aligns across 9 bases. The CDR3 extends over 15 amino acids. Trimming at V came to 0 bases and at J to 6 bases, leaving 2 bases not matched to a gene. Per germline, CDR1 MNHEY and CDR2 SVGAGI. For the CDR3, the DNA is TGTGCCAGCAGTTACTCGAGACTAGCGGCCGGGGAGCTGTTTTTT. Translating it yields CASSYSRLAAGELFF.

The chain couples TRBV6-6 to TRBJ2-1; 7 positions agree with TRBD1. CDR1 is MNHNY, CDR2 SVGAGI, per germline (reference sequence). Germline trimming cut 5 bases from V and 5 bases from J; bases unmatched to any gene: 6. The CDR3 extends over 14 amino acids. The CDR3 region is CASSLDRANNEQFF. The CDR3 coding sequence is TGTGCCAGCAGTCTCGACAGGGCCAACAATGAGCAGTTCTTC.

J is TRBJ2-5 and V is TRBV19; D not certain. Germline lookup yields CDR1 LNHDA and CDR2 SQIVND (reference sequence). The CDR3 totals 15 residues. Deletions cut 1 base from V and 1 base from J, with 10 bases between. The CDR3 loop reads CASSIGQASQETQYF. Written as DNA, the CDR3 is TGTGCCAGTAGTATAGGTCAGGCCAGCCAAGAGACCCAGTACTTC.